Listed here are 30 T cell receptor beta chains from one sample, sequenced in a study of T cell changes during pregnancy in multiple sclerosis. Measured with immunoSEQ multiplex PCR; TCRdb has only the in-frame clones, and not every one. The sample lists 20,000 to 25,000 clones, more than 85% seen once, with 7% to 8% in the top ten. The sequencing used CD8+ T cells from peripheral blood mononuclear cells, collected after pregnancy. These receptors all stem from a female donor with multiple sclerosis, enrolled in a pregnancy study.

The chain has TRBV9 and TRBJ2-7; 11 nucleotides match TRBD2. The ends lost 3 bases at V and 3 bases at J; junction bases unmatched: 5. Germline V CDR1 and CDR2: SGDLS, YYNGEE. The CDR3 is made up of 15 amino acids. The CDR3 sequence is CASSEGGTSGYEQYF. The CDR3 nucleotides read TGTGCCAGCAGCGAGGGGGGGACTAGCGGCTACGAGCAGTACTTC.

This clone showed up just once. The DNA of the CDR3 is TGTGCCAGCAGTGAACTAGCGGGTAGCACAGATACGCAGTATTTT. This codes for CASSELAGSTDTQYF. This chain links TRBV6-1 with TRBJ2-3; 8 nucleotides agree with TRBD2. From germline, CDR1 is MNHNS and CDR2 SASEGT. The CDR3 sequence is 15 residues long. J was trimmed by 0 bases and V by 2 bases; bases with no gene match: 1.

The V gene is TRBV9, the J gene TRBJ2-1; 7 positions agree with TRBD2. The CDR3 loop spans 15 amino acids. V was clipped by 1 base and J by 4 bases; unmatched bases: 5. Germline V gene data show CDR1 as SGDLS and CDR2 as YYNGEE. Here the CDR3 reads CASSVLASGYNEQFF. Written as DNA, the CDR3 is TGTGCCAGCAGCGTATTGGCTAGCGGATACAATGAGCAGTTCTTC.

This sequence joins TRBV5-1 and TRBJ2-1, with a weak D call TRBD1 (5 bases). Looked up from germline, CDR1 is SGHRS and CDR2 is YFSETQ. The length of the CDR3 is 13 residues. Trimming took 3 bases from V and 8 from J, leaving 12 bases between them. The CDR3: CASSSRGWHEQFF. In nucleotides, the CDR3 is TGCGCCAGCAGCTCAAGGGGATGGCATGAGCAGTTCTTC. The entire variable domain, with the rest obtained from reference TRBV5-1 and TRBJ2-1, is as follows: KAGVTQTPRYLIKTRGQQVTLSCSPISGHRSVSWYQQTPGQGLQFLFEYFSETQRNKGNFPGRFSGRQFSNSRSEMNVSTLELGDSALYLCASSSRGWHEQFFGPGTRLTVL.

This clone was found once. V and J are TRBV10-3 and TRBJ1-1; the D is unclear. Trimming shortened V by 1 base and J by 8 bases, and 14 bases separated the two germline ends. CDR3 length: 14 amino acids. Germline lookup yields CDR1 ENHRY and CDR2 SYGVKD. The CDR3 loop reads CAISEYRVRLEAFF. The CDR3, as DNA: TGTGCCATCAGTGAGTATAGAGTCCGATTAGAAGCTTTCTTT.

This clone was counted a few times. The chain uses TRBV27 and TRBJ2-1; D gene uncertain. V gave up 6 bases and J gave up 2 bases, with 11 bases separating them. In germline, CDR1 is MNHEY, CDR2 SMNVEV (reference sequence). The CDR3 has 14 amino acids. The CDR3 sequence is CASSDSTAYNEQFF. The CDR3 DNA reads as TGTGCCAGCAGCGACTCAACCGCCTACAATGAGCAGTTCTTC.

The chain uses TRBV19 and TRBJ2-7, with TRBD1 identical over 8 bases. V shed 5 bases, J shed 4 bases, and the junction held 7 bases outside the gene matches. This CDR3 region has 14 residues. CDR1 and CDR2 from the germline V gene are LNHDA and SQIVND (reference sequence). The CDR3 DNA is TGTGCCAGTAGTCCCGGGACAGGTGGGTACGAGCAGTACTTC. Translated: CASSPGTGGYEQYF.

The chain recombines TRBV2 with TRBJ2-7, with 7 bases matching TRBD1. This CDR3 is built from 14 residues. The V and J ends lost 5 bases and 3 bases, in that order; junction bases with no gene match: 7. In germline, CDR1 is SNHLY, CDR2 FYNNEI. CDR3 nucleotide sequence: TGTGCCAGCAGTCCCCGGGACAGTAGCTACGAGCAGTACTTC. This gives the protein CASSPRDSSYEQYF.

The chain joins TRBV2 to TRBJ1-2, with D tentatively TRBD1 (6 bases). Deletions cut 8 bases from V and 2 bases from J, with 21 bases between. The CDR3 runs to 16 residues. Looked up from germline, CDR1 is SNHLY and CDR2 is FYNNEI. In DNA, the CDR3 is TGTGCCAGCGGGAAGGGGGGGCGGGAAGGGAACTATGGCTACACCTTC. The encoded protein is CASGKGGREGNYGYTF.

The J gene is TRBJ2-7, the V gene TRBV28; 10 bases line up with TRBD2. With 6 bases clipped from V and 4 bases from J, the junction kept 12 bases outside the gene matches. Germline CDR1 MDHEN, CDR2 SYDVKM. The CDR3 is 16 amino acids. The CDR3: CASRSPAGGSGYEQYF. The CDR3 DNA sequence: TGTGCCAGCAGATCTCCAGCGGGAGGGAGTGGGTACGAGCAGTACTTC.

This chain uses TRBV28 with TRBJ2-7; D perhaps matches TRBD2 (6 bases). The CDR3 covers 18 residues. Per the germline V gene, CDR1 is MDHEN and CDR2 is SYDVKM. The V end was cut by 5 bases, the J end by 3 bases, with 26 bases between. The CDR3, as DNA: TGTGCCAGCAGTCCAGGGACTTGGTTTGGGTTCAAGTTCTACGAGCAGTACTTC. Its translation is CASSPGTWFGFKFYEQYF.

V and J are TRBV27 and TRBJ2-3; 8 bases line up with TRBD1. This CDR3 region has 18 residues. Germline V gene data show CDR1 as MNHEY and CDR2 as SMNVEV (reference sequence). Trimming removed 5 bases from V and 4 bases from J; junction bases left unmatched: 17. CDR3 in DNA: TGTGCCAGCAGTCCAAACTTCTACAGGGGGTATGTGGCAGATACGCAGTATTTT. Translating it yields CASSPNFYRGYVADTQYF.

CDR3 amino acids: CASRWTAEGPEAFF. As DNA, the CDR3 is TGTGCCAGCAGATGGACAGCGGAAGGCCCTGAAGCTTTCTTT. This chain links TRBV6-1 with TRBJ1-1, with D perhaps TRBD1 (6 bases). V shed 6 bases and J shed 6 bases, with 17 bases lying between them. The V gene's germline CDR1 is MNHNS and CDR2 SASEGT. The CDR3 is 14 amino acids.

The rearrangement uses TRBV6-5 and TRBJ2-7, with 9 bases lining up with TRBD2. The CDR3 contains 14 residues. CDR1 is MNHEY and CDR2 is SVGAGI in the germline V gene. Germline trimming cut 4 bases from V and 1 base from J; bases unmatched to any gene: 2. The CDR3 loop is CASSLTSGSYEQYF. The CDR3 DNA reads as TGTGCCAGCAGTTTGACTAGCGGTTCCTACGAGCAGTACTTC.

In this sample, this clone turned up once. The gene calls are TRBV9 and TRBJ2-5, with 8 bases identical to TRBD2. This CDR3 has 15 residues. With 4 bases clipped from V and 2 bases from J, the junction kept 7 bases outside the gene matches. Germline lookup yields CDR1 SGDLS and CDR2 YYNGEE. This chain's CDR3 is CASSPTGTRQETQYF. The CDR3 nucleotides read TGTGCCAGCAGCCCTACCGGGACTAGGCAAGAGACCCAGTACTTC.

Relative to its sample, this clone is medium-sized. CDR3 residues: CASSQVGQAGIEQYF. For the CDR3, the DNA is TGCGCCAGCAGCCAAGTGGGACAGGCGGGTATCGAGCAGTACTTC. The chain links TRBV4-1 to TRBJ2-7; 8 bases map to TRBD1. The CDR3 loop spans 15 amino acids. CDR1 is MGHRA and CDR2 is YSYEKL in the germline V gene. J lost 6 bases, V lost 1 base, and 8 bases had no gene match.

The chain is built from TRBV13 and TRBJ1-3; no reliable D call. V lost 3 bases and J 3 bases, leaving 21 bases between the germline ends. Germline V gives CDR1 PRHDT, CDR2 FYEKMQ (reference sequence). The CDR3 covers 18 residues. In DNA, the CDR3 is TGTGCCAGCAGCTTGGCTAGGAGTGGCGGTCGGGTTGGAAACACCATATATTTT. Translated, it gives CASSLARSGGRVGNTIYF.

CDR3: CASSVTVYEQYF. CDR3 in DNA: TGTGCCAGCAGTGTGACAGTGTACGAGCAGTACTTC. The chain joins TRBV6-1 to TRBJ2-7; possible D gene TRBD1, 5 bases. CDR1 and CDR2 (germline): MNHNS, SASEGT. V was clipped by 4 bases and J by 4 bases, with 8 bases between them. The CDR3 spans 12 residues.

The J gene is TRBJ2-7, the V gene TRBV19, with 8 bases aligning to TRBD1. The length of the CDR3 is 13 residues. CDR1 and CDR2 from the germline V gene are LNHDA and SQIVND (reference sequence). V lost 8 bases and J lost 4; bases outside the gene matches: 7. The CDR3 DNA reads as TGTGCCAGTTCCATTGACAGGGGTTACGAGCAGTACTTC. Amino acids: CASSIDRGYEQYF.

This clone was observed once. The V call is TRBV2, the J call TRBJ2-2, with D maybe TRBD2 (6 bases). Trimming took off 0 bases at V and 4 bases at J, with 6 bases between the two ends. In germline, CDR1 is SNHLY, CDR2 FYNNEI. CDR3 size: 14 residues. CDR3 loop: CASSEAGGTGELFF. The CDR3, as DNA: TGTGCCAGCAGTGAAGCGGGGGGCACCGGGGAGCTGTTTTTT. The full variable domain, with the rest looked up from reference TRBV2 and TRBJ2-2, is EPEVTQTPSHQVTQMGQEVILRCVPISNHLYFYWYRQILGQKVEFLVSFYNNEISEKSEIFDDQFSVERPDGSNFTLKIRSTKLEDSAMYFCASSEAGGTGELFFGEGSRLTVL.

V gene TRBV27 combines with J gene TRBJ2-5, with 8 bases lining up with TRBD1. V dropped 7 bases and J dropped 5; count of bases not matched to a gene: 6. The CDR3 loop spans 13 amino acids. CDR1 and CDR2 from the germline V gene are MNHEY and SMNVEV (reference sequence). CDR3 residues: CASIPGGGETQYF. The CDR3 bases are TGTGCCAGCATTCCAGGGGGCGGGGAGACCCAGTACTTC.

This chain uses TRBV7-2 with TRBJ2-7; possible D gene TRBD2, 5 bases. Germline-derived CDR1 and CDR2 are SGHTA and FQGNSA. V was cut by 2 bases and J by 3 bases, with 14 bases left in between. The CDR3 loop spans 15 amino acids. CDR3 nucleotides: TGTGCCAGCAGCTTATGGGGTATCGGGGACTACGAGCAGTACTTC. Translation gives CASSLWGIGDYEQYF.

This clone ranks as medium-sized. The genes are TRBV7-9 and TRBJ2-7, with 7 bases identical to TRBD1. V shed 5 bases, J shed 2 bases, and the junction held 6 bases outside the gene matches. Germline V gives CDR1 SEHNR, CDR2 FQNEAQ (reference sequence). The CDR3 consists of 14 residues. The CDR3 bases are TGTGCCAGCAGCGCAGGGACAGCCCCCTACGAGCAGTACTTC. It codes for CASSAGTAPYEQYF.

The chain links TRBV6-4 to TRBJ2-3, with 7 bases that match TRBD2. This CDR3 has 13 residues. J gave up 2 bases and V 5 bases, and 1 base lay outside the gene matches. From germline, CDR1 is MRHNA and CDR2 SNTAGT. The CDR3 region has the DNA TGTGCCAGCAGTACTAGCGCCACAGATACGCAGTATTTT. Its translation: CASSTSATDTQYF.

This rearrangement joins TRBV18 to TRBJ2-1; TRBD2 matches at 9 bases. Trimming cost V 3 bases and J 8 bases; bases outside gene matches: 8. Germline values: CDR1 KGHSH, CDR2 LQKENI. There are 15 residues in the CDR3. CDR3 sequence reads: CASSPSGGGADEQFF. The CDR3 DNA sequence: TGTGCCAGCTCACCTTCTGGCGGGGGGGCCGATGAGCAGTTCTTC.

The V and J genes are TRBV6-4 and TRBJ2-7, with 10 bases lining up with TRBD2. Germline CDR1 MRHNA, CDR2 SNTAGT. Trimming took 2 bases from V and 6 from J; bases not matched to a gene: 22. The CDR3 has 20 residues. CDR3 nucleotide sequence: TGTGCCAGCAGTGACCGAGAACCACCTAGATCTAGCGGGAGAAGGTCCGAGCAGTACTTC. The encoded protein is CASSDREPPRSSGRRSEQYF.

This rearrangement joins TRBV5-1 to TRBJ1-3; a possible D gene is TRBD1 (6 bases). This CDR3 has 17 residues. Germline CDR1 reads SGHRS; CDR2 reads YFSETQ. V shed 0 bases and J shed 2 bases, with 15 bases lying between them. CDR3 in DNA: TGCGCCAGCAGCTTGGCCGAGGGGGGGATGACTGGAAACACCATATATTTT. This gives the protein CASSLAEGGMTGNTIYF.

The V call is TRBV14, the J call TRBJ2-7; D ambiguous. The CDR3 is 14 residues long. Germline loops: CDR1 SGHDN, CDR2 FVKESK. Trimming removed 2 bases from V and 4 bases from J, with 12 bases in between. The DNA of the CDR3 is TGTGCCAGCAGCCAACGTCAGCGCAAGTACGAGCAGTACTTC. Protein sequence: CASSQRQRKYEQYF.

This chain's CDR3 is CASSFLSEQYF. DNA of the CDR3: TGTGCCAGCAGTTTCCTTTCTGAGCAGTACTTC. The chain joins TRBV28 to TRBJ2-7; no definite D call. With 3 bases removed from V and 7 bases from J, the gap between germline ends came to 7 bases. The CDR3 totals 11 residues. The germline CDR1 and CDR2 sequences are MDHEN and SYDVKM.

The chain couples TRBV7-6 to TRBJ2-1, with TRBD2 matching over 7 bases. The CDR3 covers 15 residues. Per the germline V gene, CDR1 is SGHVS and CDR2 is FNYEAQ. V was pared by 5 bases and J by 4 bases, with 8 bases of the junction left unmatched. CDR3 sequence reads: CASSPRELVYNEQFF. In DNA form, the CDR3 reads TGTGCCAGCAGCCCGCGGGAGTTGGTGTACAATGAGCAGTTCTTC.